These T cell receptor beta chains were read from a single sample in a study of T cell repertoires in cytomegalovirus infection. From the reads, TCRdb called clonotypes with MiXCR, one entry per CDR3 protein. Of under 200,000 distinct CDR3 sequences in the sample, 8% to 10% were seen once. Sequenced: PBMCs. Source of these receptors: a human donor in good health (CMV status not recorded). Some clones in this sample may be carry-over from other donors' samples. The CDR3 runs from the conserved cysteine through the conserved F or W. D genes are given only for firm matches. Clone sizes are given selectively: once, few, many, or a class where the clone is expanded.

V gene	J gene	CDR3 length	clone size	D gene	CDR3 DNA	CDR3 protein
TRBV7-2	TRBJ2-1	17	many	TRBD2	TGTGCCAGCAGCTTAGTCGCGACTAGCGGGAGATACAATGAGCAGTTCTTC	CASSLVATSGRYNEQFF
TRBV27	TRBJ2-7	15	many	-	TGTGCCAGCGCCCTCTTCCGGGGGCATAACTACGAGCAGTACTTC	CASALFRGHNYEQYF
TRBV5-5	TRBJ1-2	15	few	-	TGTGCCAGCAGCTTGGAACAGGGCACCTATTATGGCTACACCTTC	CASSLEQGTYYGYTF
TRBV14	TRBJ2-6	17	many	-	TGTGCCAGCAGCCCCCCCCTGGTATTCTCTGGGGCCAACGTCCTGACTTTC	CASSPPLVFSGANVLTF
TRBV9	TRBJ1-6	15	-	TRBD1	TGTGCCAGCAGCGTAGATTCAGGGGGTAATTCACCCCTCCACTTT	CASSVDSGGNSPLHF
TRBV20-1	TRBJ1-1	14	-	-	TGCAGTGCTAGAGATTCGGGTCTGGTGACTGAAGCTTTCTTT	CSARDSGLVTEAFF
TRBV7-9	TRBJ2-1	16	many	TRBD2	TGTGCCAGCAGCTTATCGGCGGGAGCAAGGTACAATGAGCAGTTCTTC	CASSLSAGARYNEQFF
TRBV29-1	TRBJ1-4	13	-	-	TGCAGCGTCGGGGGCCGGAGTAATGAAAAACTGTTTTTT	CSVGGRSNEKLFF
TRBV5-8	TRBJ2-1	15	-	-	TGTGCCAGCAGCTTGCCAAGTAGGAGGTACAATGAGCAGTTCTTC	CASSLPSRRYNEQFF
TRBV27	TRBJ2-1	16	many	TRBD1	TGTGCCAGCAGTTTATTGGGGACAGGGGACTACAATGAGCAGTTCTTC	CASSLLGTGDYNEQFF
TRBV25-1	TRBJ1-2	13	few	-	TGTGCCAGCCGGCACCTAGCGGGATATGGCTACACCTTC	CASRHLAGYGYTF
TRBV24-1	TRBJ2-7	15	many	TRBD1	TGTGCCACCAGTGATCCCGGGACAGGGGCCTACGAGCAGTACTTC	CATSDPGTGAYEQYF
TRBV4-3	TRBJ2-6	16	many	-	TGCGCCAGCAGCCAAGACGAGGGGACTGGGGCCAACGTCCTGACTTTC	CASSQDEGTGANVLTF
TRBV24-1	TRBJ1-5	13	-	-	TGTGCCACCCAGGACAGTTTAGGTCAGCCCCAGCATTTT	CATQDSLGQPQHF
TRBV3-1	TRBJ2-2	12	-	-	TGTGCCAGCAGCCAAGATCGGACGGAGCTGTTTTTT	CASSQDRTELFF
TRBV6-2/TRBV6-3	TRBJ2-1	14	-	TRBD2	TGTGCCAGCAGTTACGGGACTAGCGTCAATGAGCAGTTCTTC	CASSYGTSVNEQFF
TRBV7-3	TRBJ2-2	13	many	-	TGTGCCAGCAGCTTACAGGGTACCGGGGAGCTGTTTTTT	CASSLQGTGELFF
TRBV4-3	TRBJ1-2	17	many	TRBD1	TGCGCCAGCAGCCAATCCTCGACAGGGGCGGAGAACTATGGCTACACCTTC	CASSQSSTGAENYGYTF
TRBV9	TRBJ1-1	15	-	-	TGTGCCAGCAGCGTAGTTGGATCAGGAGGGGCTGAAGCTTTCTTT	CASSVVGSGGAEAFF
TRBV19	TRBJ1-2	23	many	TRBD1	TGTGCCAGTAGTATAGATTTTTTTTCCGGCGTCGGGACAGCCGGGACCAACCTCTATGGCTACACCTTC	CASSIDFFSGVGTAGTNLYGYTF
TRBV20-1	TRBJ2-7	15	-	TRBD1	TGCAGTGCTAGAGATTTAGGGACAGGGGTCTACGAGCAGTACTTC	CSARDLGTGVYEQYF
TRBV28	TRBJ2-7	12	-	-	TGTGCCAGCAGTAGGGGTACCTACGAGCAGTACTTC	CASSRGTYEQYF
TRBV7-2	TRBJ2-1	17	many	-	TGTGCCAGCAGCTTAGGGTTTGGGCGGGTCTCCTACAATGAGCAGTTCTTC	CASSLGFGRVSYNEQFF
TRBV2	TRBJ2-5	15	many	TRBD2	TGTGCCAGCAGTGTAGCGGGGGGGCATGGAGAGACCCAGTACTTC	CASSVAGGHGETQYF
TRBV6-6	TRBJ2-5	14	-	TRBD2	TGTGCCAGCCGATCTCGGGGGGGATCGGGGACCCAGTACTTC	CASRSRGGSGTQYF